This entry lists 21 T cell receptor beta chains sequenced from one sample in a study of spatial heterogeneity in lung cancer. The time point was: sample taken at primary tumor resection. The sequenced material consisted of unsorted whole RNA from tumor, nontumor lung or frozen PBMC. TCRdb processed the 5' RACE reads anew with MiXCR; each CDR3 protein has one entry. Among about 50,000 distinct CDR3 sequences listed, less than 8.5% were seen once. This sample comprised PBMCs, obtained at surgery. All receptors come from a female donor with early-stage non-small cell lung cancer.

At least ten counts were recorded for this clonotype. DNA for the CDR3: TGTGCCAGCAGTTTAGACCACGGGGGGGGCCAATACAATGAGCAGTTCTTC. Amino acids: CASSLDHGGGQYNEQFF. V gene TRBV12-3 or TRBV12-4 combines with J gene TRBJ2-1; 8 positions agree with TRBD2. The V gene end was trimmed by 1 base and the J gene end by 4 bases; junction bases not matched to a gene: 9. The CDR3 extends over 17 amino acids.

This clonotype was seen only a few times. The chain employs TRBV11-2 and TRBJ2-7, with TRBD2 matching 7 bases. There are 15 residues in the CDR3. Germline V lookup: CDR1 SGHAT, CDR2 FQNNGV. Germline trimming cut 1 base from V and 2 bases from J; bases unmatched to any gene: 5. CDR3: CASSLGGGNAYEQYF. The CDR3 DNA follows: TGTGCCAGCAGCTTAGGGGGGGGTAATGCCTACGAGCAGTACTTC.

The chain has TRBV29-1 and TRBJ1-2; TRBD1 is a possible D gene (5 bases). V was trimmed by 2 bases and J by 0 bases, leaving 16 bases between them. Germline V gene data show CDR1 as SQVTM and CDR2 as ANQGSEA. CDR3 length: 16 residues. Here the CDR3 DNA reads TGCAGCGTTGAATATTTTGGTGACAGACCTAACTATGGCTACACCTTC. This translates into CSVEYFGDRPNYGYTF.

A few counts support this clonotype. The chain uses TRBV18 and TRBJ1-5; D possibly corresponds to TRBD1 (6 bases). Germline V gene lookup returns CDR1 KGHSH and CDR2 LQKENI. The ends were cut back, 6 bases at V and 6 bases at J, with 18 bases in the middle. The CDR3 is 15 residues long. CDR3 coding DNA: TGTGCCAGCTCCTCCGGCGAAGGGGGTTTTCAGCCCCAGCATTTT. This codes for CASSSGEGGFQPQHF. Full variable domain (outside the CDR3, taken from reference TRBV18 and TRBJ1-5): NAGVMQNPRHLVRRRGQEARLRCSPMKGHSHVYWYRQLPEEGLKFMVYLQKENIIDESGMPKERFSAEFPKEGPSILRIQQVVRGDSAAYFCASSSGEGGFQPQHFGDGTRLSIL.

This clonotype was seen ten or more times. The chain has TRBV14 and TRBJ2-3; D is undetermined. The CDR3 consists of 16 residues. Germline-derived CDR1 and CDR2 are SGHDN and FVKESK. V was pared by 4 bases and J by 6 bases, with 20 bases between. CDR3 amino acids: CASSPVAWRLDDTQYF. The CDR3 DNA follows: TGTGCCAGCAGCCCAGTGGCTTGGCGTCTGGACGATACGCAGTATTTT.

The V gene is TRBV7-9, the J gene TRBJ1-2; D is unclear. The germline V and J ends were trimmed by 5 bases and 5 bases, with 12 bases remaining between them. Germline V gene lookup returns CDR1 SEHNR and CDR2 FQNEAQ (reference sequence). This CDR3 contains 13 residues. In DNA, the CDR3 is TGTGCCAGCAGCCACCTATTGGGGTATGGCTACACCTTC. Translated: CASSHLLGYGYTF.

This clonotype has a count of ten or more. The chain combines TRBV18 with TRBJ1-6; possibly TRBD1 for D (6 bases). V gave up 3 bases and J gave up 9 bases, with 12 bases separating them. Germline CDR1 and CDR2: KGHSH and LQKENI. The CDR3 is 14 amino acids. CDR3 protein: CASSPETGVSPLHF. In nucleotides, the CDR3 is TGTGCCAGCTCACCTGAGACAGGAGTTTCACCCCTCCACTTT.

This clonotype was counted many times. This sequence joins TRBV27 and TRBJ1-2; no clear D. V lost 8 bases to trimming and J lost 3 bases, with 13 bases between them. The CDR3 loop spans 13 amino acids. The germline V gene has CDR1 MNHEY and CDR2 SMNVEV (reference sequence). CDR3 nucleotide sequence: TGTGCCAGCTCCGGTCTTGGGCACTATGGCTACACCTTC. Amino acids: CASSGLGHYGYTF.

This clonotype has only a few counts. The rearrangement uses TRBV7-8 and TRBJ1-6; 10 bases align to TRBD1. V lost 5 bases and J lost 7; bases outside the gene matches: 11. Germline CDR1 and CDR2: SGHVS and FQNEAQ. CDR3 length equals 17 residues. The CDR3 nucleotides read TGTGCCAGCAGCCAAAACGACAGGGGGCAAAGGAATTCACCCCTCCACTTT. This sequence encodes CASSQNDRGQRNSPLHF.

The CDR3 DNA reads TGTGCCAGCAGCTCCCAGCGAGGGGGGCCTTACGAGCAGTACTTC. Translation: CASSSQRGGPYEQYF. The chain employs TRBV7-8 and TRBJ2-7; D may correspond to TRBD1 or TRBD2 (6 bases each). Trimming pared 4 bases from V and 4 bases from J, leaving 17 bases between. The CDR3 is 15 amino acids. Germline-derived CDR1 and CDR2 are SGHVS and FQNEAQ.

This clonotype was seen more than once but under ten times. The rearrangement uses TRBV7-8 and TRBJ2-6; TRBD1 is a possible D gene (6 bases). Germline CDR1 is SGHVS and CDR2 is FQNEAQ. Trimming took 2 bases from V and 0 from J, leaving 20 bases between them. This CDR3 has 20 residues. CDR3: CASSLLVASGHNSGANVLTF. CDR3 in DNA: TGTGCCAGCAGCTTATTAGTAGCTTCGGGACACAACTCTGGGGCCAACGTCCTGACTTTC.

Many counts were recorded for this clonotype. J is TRBJ2-1 and V is TRBV12-3 or TRBV12-4; 15 bases map to TRBD2. The J segment lost 9 bases and the V segment lost 3 bases, leaving 9 bases of the junction unmatched. This CDR3 is built from 17 residues. This chain's CDR3 is CASSLFRTSGGAPEQFF. Here the CDR3 DNA reads TGTGCCAGCAGTTTGTTTAGGACTAGCGGGGGGGCCCCTGAGCAGTTCTTC.

There are many counts of this clonotype. The rearrangement uses TRBV20-1 and TRBJ1-1; the D gene is possibly TRBD1 (6 bases). This CDR3 is built from 15 residues. Trimming took off 3 bases at V and 0 bases at J, with 14 bases between the two ends. CDR1 and CDR2 (germline): DFQATT, SNEGSKA (reference sequence). This CDR3 reads CSARGGGSMNTEAFF. The DNA of the CDR3 is TGCAGTGCTAGGGGAGGGGGGTCTATGAACACTGAAGCTTTCTTT.

The table lists this clonotype with many counts. The rearrangement joins TRBV12-3 or TRBV12-4 to TRBJ1-2; possible D gene TRBD1, 6 bases. The CDR3 length is 14 residues. V lost 4 bases to trimming and J lost 4 bases, with 13 bases between them. In DNA form, the CDR3 reads TGTGCCAGCAGTTCCCAGACAGGACCCTATGGCTACACCTTC. Amino acid sequence: CASSSQTGPYGYTF.

The CDR3 is CASSRRGPYTDTQYF. The CDR3 DNA reads as TGTGCCAGCAGCCGCCGCGGCCCGTACACAGATACGCAGTATTTT. V usage is TRBV7-2 and J usage is TRBJ2-3; no firm D call. Germline CDR1 SGHTA, CDR2 FQGNSA. V lost 5 bases, J lost 2 bases, and 14 bases lay in between. The CDR3 contains 15 residues.

The chain couples TRBV20-1 to TRBJ2-5; D is possibly TRBD1 (6 bases). Trimming left V 6 bases short and J 4 bases short, with 21 bases between. This CDR3 spans 15 amino acids. CDR1 is DFQATT, CDR2 SNEGSKA, per germline (reference sequence). DNA of the CDR3: TGCAGTGCCCCCCCACAGGGTAAAGGTCGAGAGACCCAGTACTTC. This codes for CSAPPQGKGRETQYF.

The CDR3 is CASSAPRSSGGGGETQYF. In DNA, the CDR3 is TGTGCCAGCAGCGCCCCTCGGAGTAGCGGGGGGGGCGGGGAGACCCAGTACTTC. This chain links TRBV9 with TRBJ2-5; 11 bases are a match to TRBD2. J was trimmed by 5 bases and V by 3 bases; bases with no gene match: 15. The germline V gene has CDR1 SGDLS and CDR2 YYNGEE. The CDR3 contains 18 residues.

The CDR3 protein is CASSQPGTGGKEQFF. The DNA of the CDR3 is TGTGCCAGCAGCCAACCGGGGACCGGGGGAAAGGAGCAGTTCTTC. The chain uses TRBV7-3 and TRBJ2-1; D is possibly TRBD2 (6 bases). Germline V CDR1 and CDR2: SGHTA, FQGTGA. Trimming took 5 bases from V and 10 from J, leaving 21 bases between them. The CDR3 has 15 residues.

Ten or more counts support this clonotype. The V call is TRBV20-1, the J call TRBJ2-7; no clear D. From germline, CDR1 is DFQATT and CDR2 SNEGSKA (reference sequence). Between the trimmed V and J ends, which lost 0 bases and 2 bases, there was a span of 11 bases. This CDR3 comprises 14 residues. CDR3 bases: TGCAGTGCTAGAGATCGAGTAAGCCCCTACGAGCAGTACTTC. Amino acid sequence: CSARDRVSPYEQYF.

This clonotype showed up just a few times. The chain carries TRBV5-6 and TRBJ1-6; 9 bases agree with TRBD1. CDR1 and CDR2 (germline): SGHDT, YYEEEE. The CDR3 has 17 residues. Trimming removed 4 bases from V and 5 bases from J; junction bases left unmatched: 10. The CDR3 loop reads CASSEGNRGLHNSPLHF. CDR3 bases: TGTGCCAGCAGCGAAGGGAACAGGGGGCTCCATAATTCACCCCTCCACTTT.

The table lists this clonotype with many counts. V usage is TRBV7-2 and J usage is TRBJ1-4, with TRBD1 identical over 10 bases. In germline, CDR1 is SGHTA, CDR2 FQGNSA. This CDR3 region has 15 residues. V trimming: 6 bases; J trimming: 7 bases; junction bases outside the gene matches: 8. The CDR3 protein is CASSPGQGGAEKLFF. Written as DNA, the CDR3 is TGTGCCAGCAGTCCCGGACAGGGGGGTGCTGAAAAACTGTTTTTT.